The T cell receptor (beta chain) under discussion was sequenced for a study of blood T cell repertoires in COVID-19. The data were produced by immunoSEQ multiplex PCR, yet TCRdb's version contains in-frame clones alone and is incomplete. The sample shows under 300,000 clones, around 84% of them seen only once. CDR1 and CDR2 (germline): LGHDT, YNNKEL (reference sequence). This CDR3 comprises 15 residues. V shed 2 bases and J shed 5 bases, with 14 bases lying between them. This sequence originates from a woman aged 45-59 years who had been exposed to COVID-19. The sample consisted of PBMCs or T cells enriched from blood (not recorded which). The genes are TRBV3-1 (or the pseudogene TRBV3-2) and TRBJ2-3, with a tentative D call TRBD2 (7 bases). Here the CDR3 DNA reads TGTGCCAGCAGCCAACGTGGGGGGGCTGGAGATACGCAGTATTTT. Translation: CASSQRGGAGDTQYF.